The 9 T cell receptor beta chains given below trace back to one sample, sequenced in a study of CD8+CD57+ T cells in acquired aplastic anemia. Genomic DNA, serving as template, underwent TCR beta VDJ and CDR3 profiling. A single record per CDR3 protein comes from TCRdb applying MiXCR to the reads. The table shows about 150,000 distinct CDR3 sequences, with around 41% occurring only once. What was sequenced was sorted CD4+, CD8+, or CD8+CD57+ T cells (not recorded which) from PBMCs. All receptors derive from a human donor in good health, serving as a control.

The J gene is TRBJ2-7, the V gene TRBV4-1; 7 positions match TRBD1. The CDR3 spans 14 residues. V was clipped by 1 base and J by 3 bases; unmatched bases: 3. CDR1 and CDR2 from the germline V gene are MGHRA and YSYEKL. Written as DNA, the CDR3 is TGCGCCAGCAGCCAAGGGGCAGGGGGCTACGAGCAGTACTTC. Translation: CASSQGAGGYEQYF.

The J gene is TRBJ1-1, the V gene TRBV14; D is ambiguous. The CDR3 is 13 amino acids. V gave up 1 base and J gave up 6 bases, with 9 bases separating them. Looked up from germline, CDR1 is SGHDN and CDR2 is FVKESK. CDR3 DNA: TGTGCCAGCAGCCAAGGAGAGGGATCTGAAGCTTTCTTT. It codes for CASSQGEGSEAFF.

Remarks on this clonotype: A single base separates this from a much larger clone, so it may be a read error. V and J are TRBV6-5 and TRBJ2-3; D gene ambiguous. The germline V gene has CDR1 MNHEY and CDR2 SVGAGI. The CDR3 length is 15 residues. The chain's CDR3 is CASSYESAATDAQYF. The DNA for the CDR3 is TGTGCCAGCAGTTACGAATCAGCTGCCACAGATGCGCAGTATTTT.

This clonotype was detected ten times or more. The chain recombines TRBV28 with TRBJ1-6; D is perhaps TRBD1 (5 bases). Germline V lookup: CDR1 MDHEN, CDR2 SYDVKM. Trimming pared 1 base from V and 9 bases from J, leaving 22 bases between. The CDR3 runs to 18 residues. CDR3 coding DNA: TGTGCCAGCAGTTTATCGAGCGCCTGGGACGGAGACGGTTCACCCCTCCACTTT. Amino acids: CASSLSSAWDGDGSPLHF. The full variable domain, rest sourced from reference TRBV28 and TRBJ1-6, is DVKVTQSSRYLVKRTGEKVFLECVQDMDHENMFWYRQDPGLGLRLIYFSYDVKMKEKGDIPEGYSVSREKKERFSLILESASTNQTSMYLCASSLSSAWDGDGSPLHFGNGTRLTVT.

This clonotype was observed at least ten times. The CDR3, as DNA: TGTGCCAGCAGCTTAATTCGACAGGCTGGAAACACCATATATTTT. Translated: CASSLIRQAGNTIYF. This sequence joins TRBV7-2 and TRBJ1-3, with D maybe TRBD1 (6 bases). V lost 2 bases, J lost 2 bases, and 10 bases lay in between. CDR1 is SGHTA and CDR2 is FQGNSA in the germline V gene. The length of the CDR3 is 15 residues.

The chain has TRBV2 and TRBJ2-7, with 9 bases aligning to TRBD1. CDR1 is SNHLY, CDR2 FYNNEI, per germline. V shed 8 bases and J 5 bases; nucleotides not matched to a gene: 10. The CDR3 has 14 amino acids. The CDR3, as DNA: TGTGCCAGCTTGGCCGGGACAGGGATCCACGAGCAGTACTTC. Its translation is CASLAGTGIHEQYF.

Remarks on this clonotype: A single base separates this from a much larger clone, so it may be a read error. This sequence joins TRBV5-4 and TRBJ1-2, with TRBD1 as a possible D gene (6 bases). Germline V lookup: CDR1 SGHNT, CDR2 YYREEE (reference sequence). The CDR3 extends over 13 amino acids. CDR3 amino acids: CAGSLTGKGGYTF. The DNA of the CDR3 is TGTGCCGGCAGCTTAACAGGGAAAGGCGGCTACACCTTC.

This clonotype has a handful of counts. The gene calls are TRBV29-1 and TRBJ1-4; D unclear. V gave up 7 bases and J gave up 7 bases, with 13 bases separating them. CDR3 length equals 12 residues. Germline V lookup: CDR1 SQVTM, CDR2 ANQGSEA. CDR3 in DNA: TGCAGCGCCTCACTAGGCTCTGAAAAACTGTTTTTT. Its protein product is CSASLGSEKLFF. Supplemented by reference TRBV29-1 and TRBJ1-4, the full variable domain reads SAVISQKPSRDICQRGTSLTIQCQVDSQVTMMFWYRQQPGQSLTLIATANQGSEATYESGFVIDKFPISRPNLTFSTLTVSNMSPEDSSIYLCSASLGSEKLFFGSGTQLSVL.

This clonotype has at least ten counts. The gene calls are TRBV5-5 and TRBJ1-3, with 10 nucleotides matching TRBD1. With 0 bases clipped from V and 8 bases from J, the junction kept 2 bases outside the gene matches. This CDR3 contains 14 residues. Germline V gives CDR1 SGHKS, CDR2 YYEKEE (reference sequence). The CDR3 DNA follows: TGTGCCAGCAGCTTGGGACAGGGGGCTTACACCATATATTTT. Translation gives CASSLGQGAYTIYF. Full variable domain (rest looked up from reference TRBV5-5 and TRBJ1-3): DAGVTQSPTHLIKTRGQQVTLRCSPISGHKSVSWYQQVLGQGPQFIFQYYEKEERGRGNFPDRFSARQFPNYSSELNVNALLLGDSALYLCASSLGQGAYTIYFGEGSWLTVV.